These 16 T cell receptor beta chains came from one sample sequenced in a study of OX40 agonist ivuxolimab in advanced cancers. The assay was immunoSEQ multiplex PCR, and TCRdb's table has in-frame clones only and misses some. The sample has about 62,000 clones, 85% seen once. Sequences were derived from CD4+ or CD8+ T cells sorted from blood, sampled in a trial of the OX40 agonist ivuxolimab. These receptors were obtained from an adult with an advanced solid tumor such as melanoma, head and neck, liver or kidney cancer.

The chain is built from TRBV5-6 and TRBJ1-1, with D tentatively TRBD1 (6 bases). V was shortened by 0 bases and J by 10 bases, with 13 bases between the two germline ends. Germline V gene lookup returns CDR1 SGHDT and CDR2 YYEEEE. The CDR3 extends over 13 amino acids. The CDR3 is CASSLVGGGAAFF. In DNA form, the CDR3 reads TGTGCCAGCAGCTTGGTAGGGGGTGGAGCAGCTTTCTTT. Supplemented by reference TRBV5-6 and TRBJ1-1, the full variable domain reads DAGVTQSPTHLIKTRGQQVTLRCSPKSGHDTVSWYQQALGQGPQFIFQYYEEEERQRGNFPDRFSGHQFPNYSSELNVNALLLGDSALYLCASSLVGGGAAFFGQGTRLTVV.

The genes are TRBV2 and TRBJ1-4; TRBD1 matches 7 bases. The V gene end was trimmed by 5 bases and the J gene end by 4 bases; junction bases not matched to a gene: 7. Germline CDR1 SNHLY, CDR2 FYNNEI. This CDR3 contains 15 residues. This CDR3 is CASSKRTGDNEKLFF. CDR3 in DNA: TGTGCCAGCAGTAAGAGGACAGGAGATAATGAAAAACTGTTTTTT.

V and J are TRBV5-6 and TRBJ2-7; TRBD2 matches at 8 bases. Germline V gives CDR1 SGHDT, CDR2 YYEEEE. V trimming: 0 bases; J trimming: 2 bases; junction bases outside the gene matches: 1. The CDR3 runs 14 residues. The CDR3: CASSLAAGAYEQYF. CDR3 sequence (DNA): TGTGCCAGCAGCTTGGCAGCGGGAGCCTACGAGCAGTACTTC.

CDR3 sequence (DNA): TGTGCCAGCAGCTTAACATCGGGTGGTCTTATCCTTGGTGAGCAGTTCTTC. Translated: CASSLTSGGLILGEQFF. The chain is built from TRBV11-2 and TRBJ2-1, with unresolved D. CDR1 is SGHAT, CDR2 FQNNGV, per germline. The V end lost 2 bases, the J end lost 9 bases, and 23 bases lay between the germline ends. CDR3 length: 17 amino acids.

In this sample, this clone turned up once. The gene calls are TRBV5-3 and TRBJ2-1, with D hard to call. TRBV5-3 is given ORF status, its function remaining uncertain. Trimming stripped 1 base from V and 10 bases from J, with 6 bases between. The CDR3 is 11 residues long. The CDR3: CARSLRAEQFF. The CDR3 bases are TGTGCCAGAAGCTTGAGGGCAGAGCAGTTCTTC.

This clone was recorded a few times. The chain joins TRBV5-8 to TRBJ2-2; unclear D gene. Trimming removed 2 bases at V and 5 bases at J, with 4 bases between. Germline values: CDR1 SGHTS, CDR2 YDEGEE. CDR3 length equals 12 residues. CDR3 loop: CASSFVTGELFF. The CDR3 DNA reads TGTGCCAGCAGCTTTGTAACCGGGGAGCTGTTTTTT.

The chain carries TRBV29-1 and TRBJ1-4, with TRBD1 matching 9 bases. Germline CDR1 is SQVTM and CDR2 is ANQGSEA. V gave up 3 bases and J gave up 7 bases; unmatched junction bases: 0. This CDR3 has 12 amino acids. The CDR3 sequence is CSVETGGEKLFF. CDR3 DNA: TGCAGCGTTGAGACAGGGGGTGAAAAACTGTTTTTT.

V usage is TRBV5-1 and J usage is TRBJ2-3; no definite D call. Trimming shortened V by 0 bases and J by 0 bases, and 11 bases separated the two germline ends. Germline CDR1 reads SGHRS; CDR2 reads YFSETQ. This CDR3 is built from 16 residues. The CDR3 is CASSLVGSFSTDTQYF. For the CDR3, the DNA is TGCGCCAGCAGCTTGGTCGGCTCCTTTAGCACAGATACGCAGTATTTT.

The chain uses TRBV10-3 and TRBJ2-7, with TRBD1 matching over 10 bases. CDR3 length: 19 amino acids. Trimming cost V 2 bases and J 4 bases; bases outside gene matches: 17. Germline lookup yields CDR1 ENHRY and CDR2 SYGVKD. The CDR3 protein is CAISEPGTGVQVFRYEQYF. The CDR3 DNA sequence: TGTGCCATCAGTGAGCCCGGGACAGGGGTTCAGGTTTTCAGGTACGAGCAGTACTTC.

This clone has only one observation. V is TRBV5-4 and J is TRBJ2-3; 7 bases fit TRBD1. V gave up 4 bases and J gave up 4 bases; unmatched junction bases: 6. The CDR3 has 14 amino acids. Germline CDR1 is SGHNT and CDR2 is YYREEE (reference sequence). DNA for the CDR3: TGTGCCAGCAGCCTCGGGACAGAGCCAGATACGCAGTATTTT. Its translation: CASSLGTEPDTQYF.

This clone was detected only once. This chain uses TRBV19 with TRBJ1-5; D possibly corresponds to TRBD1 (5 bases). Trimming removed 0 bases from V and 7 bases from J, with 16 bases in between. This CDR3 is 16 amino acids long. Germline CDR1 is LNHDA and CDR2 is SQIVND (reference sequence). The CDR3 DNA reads TGTGCCAGTAGTATAGAGGGCCCCTATCGGGGCCAGCCCCAGCATTTT. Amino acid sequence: CASSIEGPYRGQPQHF.

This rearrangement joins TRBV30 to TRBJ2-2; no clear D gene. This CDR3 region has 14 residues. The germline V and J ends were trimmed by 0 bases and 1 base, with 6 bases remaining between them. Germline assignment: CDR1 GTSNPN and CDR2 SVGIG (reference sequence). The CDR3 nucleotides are TGTGCCTGGAGTGTAGCTTGGAACACCGGGGAGCTGTTTTTT. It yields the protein CAWSVAWNTGELFF. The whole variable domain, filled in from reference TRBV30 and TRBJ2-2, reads SQTIHQWPATLVQPVGSPLSLECTVEGTSNPNLYWYRQAAGRGLQLLFYSVGIGQISSEVPQNLSASRPQDRQFILSSKKLLLSDSGFYLCAWSVAWNTGELFFGEGSRLTVL.

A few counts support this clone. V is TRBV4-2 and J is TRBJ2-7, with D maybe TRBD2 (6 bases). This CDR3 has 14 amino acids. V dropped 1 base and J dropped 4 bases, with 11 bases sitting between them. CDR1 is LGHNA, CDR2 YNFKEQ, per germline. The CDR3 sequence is CASSQAGTVYEQYF. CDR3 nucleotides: TGTGCCAGCAGCCAAGCAGGGACTGTGTACGAGCAGTACTTC.

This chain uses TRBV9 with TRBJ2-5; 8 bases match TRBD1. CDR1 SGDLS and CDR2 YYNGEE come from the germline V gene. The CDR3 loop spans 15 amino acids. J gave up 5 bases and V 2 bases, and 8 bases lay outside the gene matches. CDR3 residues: CASSVEGRGLETQYF. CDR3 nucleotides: TGTGCCAGCAGCGTCGAGGGCAGGGGGCTTGAGACCCAGTACTTC.

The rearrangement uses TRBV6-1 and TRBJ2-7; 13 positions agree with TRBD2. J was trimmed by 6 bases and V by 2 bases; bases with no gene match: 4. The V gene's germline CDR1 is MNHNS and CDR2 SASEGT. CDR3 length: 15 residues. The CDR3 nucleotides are TGTGCCAGCAGTGAAACGGGACTAGCGGGGCCCGAGCAGTACTTC. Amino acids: CASSETGLAGPEQYF.

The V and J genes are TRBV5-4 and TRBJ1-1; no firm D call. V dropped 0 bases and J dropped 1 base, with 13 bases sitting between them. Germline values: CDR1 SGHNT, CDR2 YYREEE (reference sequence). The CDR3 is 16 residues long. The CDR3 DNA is TGTGCCAGCAGCTTGGGGGCAGCGATTACGAACACTGAAGCTTTCTTT. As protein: CASSLGAAITNTEAFF.